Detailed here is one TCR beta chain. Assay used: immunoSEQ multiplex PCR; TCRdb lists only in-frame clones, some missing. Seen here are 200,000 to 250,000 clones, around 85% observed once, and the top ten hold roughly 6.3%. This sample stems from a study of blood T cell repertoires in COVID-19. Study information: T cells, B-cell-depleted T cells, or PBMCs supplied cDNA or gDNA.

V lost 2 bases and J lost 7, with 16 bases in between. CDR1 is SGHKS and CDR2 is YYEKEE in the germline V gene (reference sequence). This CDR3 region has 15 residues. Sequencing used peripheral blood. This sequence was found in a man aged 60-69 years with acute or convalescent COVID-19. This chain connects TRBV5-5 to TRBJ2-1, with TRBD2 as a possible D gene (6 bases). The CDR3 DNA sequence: TGTGCCAGCAGCTTCGTACCCGAGACTAGAAATGAGCAGTTCTTC. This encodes CASSFVPETRNEQFF.